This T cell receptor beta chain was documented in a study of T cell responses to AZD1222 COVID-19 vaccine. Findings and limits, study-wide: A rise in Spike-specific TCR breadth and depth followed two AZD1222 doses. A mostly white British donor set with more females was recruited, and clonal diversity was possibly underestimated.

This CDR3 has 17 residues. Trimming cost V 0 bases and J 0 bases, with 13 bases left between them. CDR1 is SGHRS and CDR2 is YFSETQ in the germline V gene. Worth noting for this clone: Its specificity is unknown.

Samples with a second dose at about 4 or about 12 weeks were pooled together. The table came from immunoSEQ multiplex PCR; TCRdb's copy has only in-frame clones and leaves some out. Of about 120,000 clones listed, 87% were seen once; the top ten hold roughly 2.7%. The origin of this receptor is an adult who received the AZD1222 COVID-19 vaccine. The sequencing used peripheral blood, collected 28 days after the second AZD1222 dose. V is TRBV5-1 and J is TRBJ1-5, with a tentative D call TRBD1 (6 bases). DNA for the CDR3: TGCGCCAGCAGCTTGGGTGAGGACAGCAATAGCAATCAGCCCCAGCATTTT. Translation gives CASSLGEDSNSNQPQHF.